This record covers a single T cell receptor (beta chain). Its target is not known. The time point was: blood 2 weeks post-SBRT. Treatment denoted: 15 Gy SBRT to primary tumor, nephrectomy 4 weeks later. Profiling relied on immunoSEQ multiplex PCR, and the TCRdb table lists in-frame clones only, not all of them. The data contain about 130,000 clones, around 82% of them seen just once; the ten biggest clones take up 5.8%. This sample stems from a study of radiation and T cells in renal cell carcinoma. Findings and caveats of the study: Pretreatment tumor biopsies were lacking, so baseline clonotypes are unknown.

Per germline, CDR1 SGHRS and CDR2 YFSETQ. CDR3 length equals 15 residues. V was trimmed by 2 bases and J by 0 bases, leaving 8 bases between them. This material consisted of blood, taken from a patient whose treatment included radiotherapy and nephrectomy. The V gene is TRBV5-1, the J gene TRBJ2-2; no definite D call. The source of this sequence is a middle-aged man with renal cell carcinoma. CDR3 nucleotides: TGCGCCAGCAGCTTCTATCCGCCGAACACCGGGGAGCTGTTTTTT. This translates into CASSFYPPNTGELFF.